What follows describes a single TCR beta chain. V lost 3 bases, J lost 0 bases, and 8 bases lay in between. There are 14 residues in the CDR3. CDR1 and CDR2 (germline): LNHDA, SQIVND (reference sequence). Assay: immunoSEQ multiplex PCR; the TCRdb copy retains only in-frame clones and omits some. The sample has under 250,000 clones; around nine tenths are singletons. This sample was included in a study of blood T cell repertoires in COVID-19. The rearrangement joins TRBV19 to TRBJ1-2; D is ambiguous. Sequencing was performed on peripheral blood. The sequence derives from a man aged 60 to 69 with COVID-19, enrolled during active disease. The CDR3 DNA reads TGTGCCAGTAGTATTCAGGTCGCTAACTATGGCTACACCTTC. It codes for CASSIQVANYGYTF.